The 9 T cell receptor beta chains listed next were all sequenced from one sample in a study of T-cell reconstitution after alpha-beta-depleted transplantation in children. Unique molecular identifiers were used to barcode this TCRbeta library. TCRdb independently ran MiXCR on the PCR reads; one entry per CDR3 protein. The sample lists around 700,000 distinct CDR3 sequences, 10% to 15% occurring once. The sample here was PBMCs, taken before TCRalphabeta/CD19-depleted stem cell transplant. Receptors originate from a girl under 10 years old with congenital amegakaryocytic thrombocytopenia, due to receive a stem cell transplant.

The V and J genes are TRBV4-1 and TRBJ2-7; 7 bases are shared with TRBD2. CDR3 length: 15 residues. Germline CDR1 and CDR2: MGHRA and YSYEKL. V was pared by 8 bases and J by 2 bases, with 12 bases of the junction left unmatched. The CDR3 protein is CASALSGNWAYEQYF. The CDR3 DNA reads as TGCGCCAGCGCACTCAGCGGGAATTGGGCCTACGAGCAGTACTTC.

This clonotype has just a few counts. The genes are TRBV5-1 and TRBJ2-1; perhaps D is TRBD1 or TRBD2 (5 bases each). Trimming took 0 bases from V and 8 from J, leaving 9 bases between them. The CDR3 is 13 residues long. Germline V gives CDR1 SGHRS, CDR2 YFSETQ. CDR3 region: CASSLGGFDEQFF. CDR3 DNA sequence: TGCGCCAGCAGCTTGGGGGGGTTCGATGAGCAGTTCTTC. The full variable domain, rest sourced from reference TRBV5-1 and TRBJ2-1, is KAGVTQTPRYLIKTRGQQVTLSCSPISGHRSVSWYQQTPGQGLQFLFEYFSETQRNKGNFPGRFSGRQFSNSRSEMNVSTLELGDSALYLCASSLGGFDEQFFGPGTRLTVL.

At least ten counts were recorded for this clonotype. J is TRBJ2-3 and V is TRBV5-1; 8 nucleotides match TRBD1. Germline-derived CDR1 and CDR2 are SGHRS and YFSETQ. The CDR3 runs to 16 residues. With 4 bases clipped from V and 2 bases from J, the junction kept 9 bases outside the gene matches. The CDR3 nucleotides read TGCGCCAGCAGCCCAAGGACAGGGCTGACCACAGATACGCAGTATTTT. Translated: CASSPRTGLTTDTQYF.

This clonotype was recorded a few times. V and J are TRBV30 and TRBJ2-3; the match to TRBD1 covers 10 bases. V was clipped by 3 bases and J by 3 bases; unmatched bases: 3. Germline V gives CDR1 GTSNPN, CDR2 SVGIG (reference sequence). The CDR3 length is 14 residues. CDR3 bases: TGTGCCTGGAGCCCGGGACAGGGGACAGATACGCAGTATTTT. Protein: CAWSPGQGTDTQYF. Full variable domain (missing parts from reference TRBV30 and TRBJ2-3): SQTIHQWPATLVQPVGSPLSLECTVEGTSNPNLYWYRQAAGRGLQLLFYSVGIGQISSEVPQNLSASRPQDRQFILSSKKLLLSDSGFYLCAWSPGQGTDTQYFGPGTRLTVL.

This chain connects TRBV28 to TRBJ2-3; 7 bases map to TRBD1. The V segment lost 5 bases and the J segment 2 bases; nucleotides outside the gene matches: 16. The CDR3 has 18 residues. CDR1 and CDR2 from the germline V gene are MDHEN and SYDVKM. CDR3: CASSQSPLEGAHTDTQYF. In DNA, the CDR3 is TGTGCCAGCAGTCAATCCCCGCTTGAGGGGGCCCACACAGATACGCAGTATTTT.

This clonotype showed up many times. In DNA form, the CDR3 reads TGCAGCGTTTATTCATATCCAGCCTACAATGAGCAGTTCTTC. Amino acids: CSVYSYPAYNEQFF. V gene TRBV29-1 combines with J gene TRBJ2-1; D ambiguous. This CDR3 has 14 amino acids. V was shortened by 5 bases and J by 2 bases, with 13 bases between the two germline ends. Germline CDR1 and CDR2: SQVTM and ANQGSEA.

The gene calls are TRBV7-9 and TRBJ2-1; 8 bases line up with TRBD2. Trimming cost V 4 bases and J 3 bases; bases outside gene matches: 8. The germline gives CDR1 SEHNR, CDR2 FQNEAQ (reference sequence). This CDR3 has 16 residues. CDR3 DNA sequence: TGTGCCAGCAGCTCCCCCGGTGCGGGAGGCTACAATGAGCAGTTCTTC. Amino acids: CASSSPGAGGYNEQFF.

This clonotype was seen only a few times. The V call is TRBV5-1, the J call TRBJ2-3; possible D gene TRBD1, 5 bases. Per germline, CDR1 SGHRS and CDR2 YFSETQ. CDR3 length: 15 residues. Trimming left V 2 bases short and J 2 bases short, with 12 bases between. The CDR3 region has the DNA TGCGCCAGCAGCTTTTGGGGCAGGGACACAGATACGCAGTATTTT. It translates to CASSFWGRDTDTQYF.

As regards this clonotype: This clone may be a read error of a much larger clone one base away. The chain recombines TRBV6-6 with TRBJ2-5, with a tentative D call TRBD2 (5 bases). Germline lookup yields CDR1 MNHNY and CDR2 SVGAGI (reference sequence). The CDR3 extends over 11 amino acids. This CDR3 reads CAGSTSSIRYF. The CDR3 coding sequence is TGTGCCGGCAGCACCTCTAGCATTAGGTACTTC.